The clone carrying this T cell receptor beta chain is medium-sized within its sample. The target antigen is unknown. This specimen comes from a study of cytomegalovirus exposure and HLA in healthy donors. Germline CDR1 SEHNR, CDR2 FQNEAQ (reference sequence). The CDR3 spans 13 residues. The junction had 3 bases not matched to a gene; V was cut back by 8 bases and J by 3 bases. Study-wide points: A later analysis linked a missense DCLRE1C variant to TCR beta V- and J-gene trimming. In a later analysis, donors in an Asian-associated ancestry cluster reportedly had fewer N-insertions in productive TCRs than the cohort mean. As a later analysis showed, several of the most significant clusters appeared to be linked to common viral pathogens. Rarity characterized most TCR sequences, yet some public TCRs appeared in many donors.

The PCR used 60 Vbeta and 13 Jbeta primers. Generated by immunoSEQ multiplex PCR, the TCRdb table keeps only in-frame clones and is missing some. The table records tens of thousands of clones, about 74% of them present only once. The receptor's source is a woman aged 45-60 years in good health and CMV-seropositive. The V and J genes are TRBV7-9 and TRBJ2-2; TRBD1 matches 7 bases. Input material: PBMCs. The CDR3 sequence is CASGTDYTGELFF. The CDR3 DNA reads as TGTGCCAGCGGGACAGACTACACCGGGGAGCTGTTTTTT.